A selection of T cell receptor beta chains follows, all from one sample in a study of blood T cell repertoires in COVID-19. The assay was immunoSEQ multiplex PCR, and TCRdb's table has in-frame clones only and misses some. The table has some 210,000 clones, 84% seen once. Material for sequencing was peripheral blood. These receptors were obtained from a human donor in a cohort sampled during active COVID-19. CDR3s include the opening cysteine and the closing phenylalanine or tryptophan. Each record gives: clone size, V gene, J gene, CDR3 protein. Some rows have no size entry. The others give once, few or many, or a class for an expanded clone.

size: -; V: TRBV7-6; J: TRBJ2-2; CDR3: CASSLALGTESGELFF
size: few; V: TRBV19; J: TRBJ1-1; CDR3: CASRPSGGVDDVAFF
size: -; V: TRBV30; J: TRBJ2-3; CDR3: CACPNAGETGTQYF
size: -; V: TRBV5-1; J: TRBJ2-7; CDR3: CASSLPGSSYEQYF
size: -; V: TRBV18; J: TRBJ1-5; CDR3: CASSVQGLKPQHF
size: -; V: TRBV5-4; J: TRBJ2-7; CDR3: CASSRGGLAGEVGF
size: -; V: TRBV4-2; J: TRBJ1-2; CDR3: CASSQEGRDSLLGYGYTF
size: -; V: TRBV10-1; J: TRBJ2-2; CDR3: CASSEPGDTGELFF
size: few; V: TRBV4-1; J: TRBJ2-7; CDR3: CASSRIAGGNSYEQYF
size: -; V: TRBV3-1/TRBV3-2; J: TRBJ2-3; CDR3: CASRSDRASDTQYF
size: -; V: TRBV30; J: TRBJ2-2; CDR3: CAWSVLLRATGELFF
size: -; V: TRBV9; J: TRBJ1-3; CDR3: CASSPRRSSGNTIYF
size: -; V: TRBV7-3; J: TRBJ2-2; CDR3: CASSLGFTGTGELFF
size: -; V: TRBV30; J: TRBJ1-5; CDR3: CAWSHTRGPQHF
size: few; V: TRBV18; J: TRBJ2-7; CDR3: CASSPRQGSSYEQYF
size: -; V: TRBV13; J: TRBJ2-5; CDR3: CASSNQWETQYF
size: -; V: TRBV5-6; J: TRBJ2-1; CDR3: CASSGLVNEQFF
size: few; V: TRBV4-1; J: TRBJ2-2; CDR3: CASSQAPVGTAYTGELFF
size: once; V: TRBV7-2; J: TRBJ2-1; CDR3: CASSLIGGSVPYNEQFF
size: -; V: TRBV14; J: TRBJ2-6; CDR3: CASSQDLPVSGANVLTF
size: -; V: TRBV28; J: TRBJ2-3; CDR3: CASEITSTDTQYF
size: -; V: TRBV20-1; J: TRBJ2-5; CDR3: CSASGGQEETQYF
size: once; V: TRBV11-3; J: TRBJ1-1; CDR3: CASSLSVVTEAFF
size: once; V: TRBV9; J: TRBJ1-1; CDR3: CASSYQGATEAFF
size: -; V: TRBV11-3; J: TRBJ1-1; CDR3: CASSGLDSTEAFF
size: -; V: TRBV5-6; J: TRBJ1-5; CDR3: CASSLKGGQPQHF
size: few; V: TRBV5-1; J: TRBJ2-4; CDR3: CASSLDLTSGRGDIQYF
size: -; V: TRBV9; J: TRBJ1-2; CDR3: CASSPHPGIYGYTF
size: -; V: TRBV18; J: TRBJ1-6; CDR3: CASSPGGELSPLHF
size: -; V: TRBV12-3/TRBV12-4; J: TRBJ2-5; CDR3: CASIRGWEETQYF
size: -; V: TRBV30; J: TRBJ2-3; CDR3: CAWSAGTGGTDTQYF
size: -; V: TRBV19; J: TRBJ2-2; CDR3: CASTPWGATGGFLNGELFF
size: -; V: TRBV3-1/TRBV3-2; J: TRBJ2-3; CDR3: CASYPLAEEADTQYF
size: -; V: TRBV27; J: TRBJ1-2; CDR3: CASSETGAGYTF
size: -; V: TRBV21-1; J: TRBJ2-3; CDR3: CASSKGEGFTDTQYF
size: -; V: TRBV19; J: TRBJ2-3; CDR3: CASTIGSGRADTQYF
size: -; V: TRBV2; J: TRBJ1-6; CDR3: CATAPTGGFGSPLHF
size: -; V: TRBV5-4; J: TRBJ2-5; CDR3: CASSPGSSQETQYF
size: -; V: TRBV3-1/TRBV3-2; J: TRBJ2-2; CDR3: CASSQAGNTGELFF
size: -; V: TRBV5-1; J: TRBJ2-7; CDR3: CASSLGTSGSHEQYF
size: -; V: TRBV20-1; J: TRBJ1-2; CDR3: CSASGIDGYTF
size: -; V: TRBV11-1; J: TRBJ2-5; CDR3: CASSPWPGQVRETQYF
size: -; V: TRBV18; J: TRBJ2-6; CDR3: CASSPTKGVGPGANVLTF
size: -; V: TRBV11-2; J: TRBJ1-1; CDR3: CASSLVTGSYTEAFF
size: -; V: TRBV6-4; J: TRBJ2-1; CDR3: CASSESGGYNEQFF
size: once; V: TRBV13; J: TRBJ1-3; CDR3: CASSLGGTGTLGNTIYF
size: -; V: TRBV2; J: TRBJ1-3; CDR3: CASSQGILPGNTIYF
size: -; V: TRBV6-4; J: TRBJ2-1; CDR3: CASSPLSGRTHGQFF
size: -; V: TRBV7-2; J: TRBJ2-1; CDR3: CASSHTSGGGNEQFF
size: -; V: TRBV28; J: TRBJ2-3; CDR3: CASSLFGQGAAGTQYF
size: once; V: TRBV2; J: TRBJ2-3; CDR3: CASLPSRGSAGDTQYF
size: -; V: TRBV6-5; J: TRBJ2-1; CDR3: CASSRLAIGGEQFF
size: -; V: TRBV6-5; J: TRBJ1-1; CDR3: CASSYSRQGGTEAFF
size: -; V: TRBV6-5; J: TRBJ1-2; CDR3: CASMGLDNSFYGYTF